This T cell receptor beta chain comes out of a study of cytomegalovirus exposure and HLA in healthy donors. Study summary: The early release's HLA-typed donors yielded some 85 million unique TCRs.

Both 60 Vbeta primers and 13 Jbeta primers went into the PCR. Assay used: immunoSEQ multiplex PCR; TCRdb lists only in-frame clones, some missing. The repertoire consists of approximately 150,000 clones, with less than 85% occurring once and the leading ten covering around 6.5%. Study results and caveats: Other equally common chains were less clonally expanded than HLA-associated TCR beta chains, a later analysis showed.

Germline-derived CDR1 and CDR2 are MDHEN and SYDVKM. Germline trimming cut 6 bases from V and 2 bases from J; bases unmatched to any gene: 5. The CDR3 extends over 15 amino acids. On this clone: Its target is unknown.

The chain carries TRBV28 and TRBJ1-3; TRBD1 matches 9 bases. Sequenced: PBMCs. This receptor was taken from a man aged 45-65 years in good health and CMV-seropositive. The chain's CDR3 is CASSLGQGTGNTIYF. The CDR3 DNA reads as TGTGCCAGCAGCCTGGGACAGGGCACTGGAAACACCATATATTTT.